This T cell receptor beta chain appears in the sequencing data of a study of blood T cell repertoires in COVID-19. Study as a whole: The samples span acute and convalescent COVID-19 from the United States, Italy and Spain. T cells, B-cell-depleted T cells, or PBMCs supplied cDNA or gDNA.

TCRdb's table, derived via immunoSEQ multiplex PCR, lists solely in-frame clones and lacks some. This sample has fewer than 450,000 clones, with 88% found just once. Seattle participants joined during active infection and were tracked over time. This clonotype was obtained from a woman aged 45-59 years with COVID-19, enrolled during active disease. The sequenced sample consisted of peripheral blood.

The CDR3 DNA follows: TGTGCCAGCAGCTTGCCAGGGATCACAGATACGCAGTATTTT. It is translated as CASSLPGITDTQYF. The rearrangement uses TRBV5-5 and TRBJ2-3; TRBD1 might be the D (5 bases). From germline, CDR1 is SGHKS and CDR2 YYEKEE (reference sequence). The CDR3 has 14 residues. V was pared by 1 base and J by 2 bases, with 8 bases between.